Below, 26 T cell receptor beta chains from the same sample are listed, as sequenced in a study of Graves' ophthalmopathy and Graves' hyperthyroidism. For repertoire sequencing, the TCR beta CDR3 regions were amplified from RNA transcripts. First-round RT-PCR with HTBI primers preceded a second-round multiplex PCR. TCRdb ran MiXCR on the multiplex PCR reads and lists one entry per CDR3 protein. This sample has around 520,000 distinct CDR3 sequences; under 40% occur once, and the top ten carry around 4%. The sample taken for sequencing was peripheral blood or thyroid tissue (not recorded which). These receptors were taken from an adult man with Graves' hyperthyroidism.

J is TRBJ2-2 and V is TRBV6-1; D possibly corresponds to TRBD2 (6 bases). The CDR3 totals 15 residues. Germline V gives CDR1 MNHNS, CDR2 SASEGT. V shed 6 bases and J shed 2 bases, with 13 bases lying between them. In DNA form, the CDR3 reads TGTGCCAGCAGGTCGGGGGTACCCAACACCGGGGAGCTGTTTTTT. It specifies CASRSGVPNTGELFF.

The V and J genes are TRBV10-3 and TRBJ1-5; 9 bases are shared with TRBD1. The CDR3 consists of 14 residues. Per the germline V gene, CDR1 is ENHRY and CDR2 is SYGVKD. Trimming at V came to 6 bases and at J to 11 bases, leaving 11 bases not matched to a gene. The CDR3 bases are TGTGCCATCAGAAAGGACAGGGGTCAAGAGACCCAGCATTTT. Encoded protein: CAIRKDRGQETQHF.

This clonotype was observed at least ten times. The chain couples TRBV12-3 or TRBV12-4 to TRBJ1-1; D perhaps matches TRBD1 (5 bases). Trimming shortened V by 3 bases and J by 1 base, and 15 bases separated the two germline ends. The CDR3 length is 16 residues. The CDR3 sequence is CASSLGSGVTNTEAFF. The CDR3 bases are TGTGCCAGCAGTTTGGGATCGGGGGTGACGAACACTGAAGCTTTCTTT.

This clonotype was recorded many times. V gene TRBV7-3 combines with J gene TRBJ2-2; TRBD2 agrees at 8 bases. V gave up 5 bases and J gave up 4 bases; unmatched junction bases: 3. From germline, CDR1 is SGHTA and CDR2 FQGTGA. The CDR3 has 14 amino acids. The chain's CDR3 is CASSRGGSTGELFF. In DNA, the CDR3 is TGTGCCAGCAGCCGGGGGGGCAGCACCGGGGAGCTGTTTTTT. The variable domain in full, with the rest retrieved from reference TRBV7-3 and TRBJ2-2, is GAGVSQTPSNKVTEKGKYVELRCDPISGHTALYWYRQSLGQGPEFLIYFQGTGAADDSGLPNDRFFAVRPEGSVSTLKIQRTERGDSAVYLCASSRGGSTGELFFGEGSRLTVL.

The gene calls are TRBV7-9 and TRBJ1-2; TRBD1 is a possible D gene (6 bases). The V and J ends lost 5 bases and 2 bases respectively, with 9 bases between them. The CDR3 loop spans 13 amino acids. Germline lookup yields CDR1 SEHNR and CDR2 FQNEAQ (reference sequence). This CDR3 is CASSGGPNYGYTF. DNA of the CDR3: TGTGCCAGCAGCGGGGGCCCCAACTATGGCTACACCTTC.

The chain joins TRBV7-3 to TRBJ2-5; perhaps D is TRBD1 or TRBD2 (6 bases each). The J call is in doubt because the DNA end fits TRBJ2-1 better. The CDR3 sequence is 13 residues long. Looked up from germline, CDR1 is SGHTA and CDR2 is FQGTGA. This CDR3 reads CASGTYREEEQFF. In nucleotides, the CDR3 is TGTGCCAGCGGGACCTACAGGGAGGAGGAGCAGTTCTTC.

This clonotype was counted many times. This chain joins TRBV2 and TRBJ2-2, with unresolved D. V was cut by 8 bases and J by 6 bases, with 10 bases left in between. The CDR3 is made up of 12 amino acids. Germline-derived CDR1 and CDR2 are SNHLY and FYNNEI. The CDR3 is CASGPRPGELFF. DNA of the CDR3: TGTGCCAGCGGGCCCCGTCCCGGGGAGCTGTTTTTT.

This chain links TRBV2 with TRBJ2-7; weak D call: TRBD2 (5 bases). The CDR3 length is 14 residues. CDR1 is SNHLY and CDR2 is FYNNEI in the germline V gene. V was cut by 4 bases and J by 7 bases, with 17 bases left in between. CDR3 sequence reads: CASSVGGSYNEQYF. Here the CDR3 DNA reads TGTGCCAGCAGTGTCGGCGGGTCCTACAATGAGCAGTACTTC.

This clonotype was counted many times. The genes are TRBV6-5 and TRBJ2-5; D call uncertain. The CDR3 totals 14 residues. Per germline, CDR1 MNHEY and CDR2 SVGAGI. The V end was cut by 0 bases, the J end by 0 bases, with 5 bases between. CDR3 nucleotides: TGTGCCAGCAGTTACTCGCCTAACCAAGAGACCCAGTACTTC. Translated: CASSYSPNQETQYF.

Details on this clonotype: The missing conserved phenylalanine or tryptophan at the end of this CDR3 makes a read error likely. It is unclear where the CDR3 begins or ends on the DNA, so no DNA is shown, and the CDR3 is as TCRdb lists it. V is TRBV5-4 and J is TRBJ1-1. The germline V gene has CDR1 SGHNT and CDR2 YYREEE (reference sequence). A total of 8 residues make up the CDR3, ends included. The CDR3 is CANSGLAV.

The chain employs TRBV20-1 and TRBJ1-5; D unclear. The germline V and J ends were trimmed by 6 bases and 5 bases, with 17 bases remaining between them. There are 14 residues in the CDR3. CDR1 and CDR2 from the germline V gene are DFQATT and SNEGSKA (reference sequence). CDR3 nucleotides: TGCAGTGCCAGTAGTATGGAGGCTGATCAGCCCCAGCATTTT. Translation: CSASSMEADQPQHF.

This clonotype was seen a handful of times. V usage is TRBV6-5 and J usage is TRBJ2-7; D might be TRBD1 or TRBD2, each matching 6 bases. This CDR3 is built from 16 residues. Germline values: CDR1 MNHEY, CDR2 SVGAGI. The V end lost 4 bases, the J end lost 6 bases, and 22 bases lay between the germline ends. CDR3 residues: CASSSPVGGPSSEQYF. For the CDR3, the DNA is TGTGCCAGCAGTTCCCCCGTGGGGGGCCCTTCCAGCGAGCAGTACTTC.

Only a few counts were recorded for this clonotype. V is TRBV10-2 and J is TRBJ2-5; no clear D. V dropped 11 bases and J dropped 0 bases, with 13 bases sitting between them. The CDR3 has 13 amino acids. Germline V gene lookup returns CDR1 WSHSY and CDR2 SAAADI. The CDR3 DNA is TGCGCCTCTTGGGAAAGGGACCAAGAGACCCAGTACTTC. It translates to CASWERDQETQYF.

This clonotype has only a few counts. The chain is built from TRBV27 and TRBJ1-2, with 7 positions matching TRBD1. The CDR3 has 13 residues. Germline CDR1 is MNHEY and CDR2 is SMNVEV (reference sequence). V gave up 8 bases and J gave up 2 bases; unmatched junction bases: 5. CDR3 sequence reads: CASAGQANYGYTF. The CDR3 region has the DNA TGTGCCAGCGCCGGACAGGCAAACTATGGCTACACCTTC.

About this clonotype itself: This likely comes from a read error, as the CDR3 has no conserved phenylalanine or tryptophan at its end. CDR3 nucleotide sequence: TGTGCCAGTAGTGCCTCTAATAGCAATCAGCCCCAGCATCTT. Protein product: CASSASNSNQPQHL. This sequence joins TRBV19 and TRBJ1-5; D is uncertain. The CDR3 is made up of 14 amino acids. Trimming pared 5 bases from V and 0 bases from J, leaving 8 bases between. Germline lookup yields CDR1 LNHDA and CDR2 SQIVND (reference sequence).

This clonotype was observed a handful of times. This chain connects TRBV24-1 to TRBJ1-2; 8 nucleotides align to TRBD1. The CDR3 is 14 amino acids. With V trimmed by 4 bases and J by 6 bases, 6 bases remained unmatched. Germline CDR1 KGHDR, CDR2 SFDVKD. The CDR3 nucleotides are TGTGCCACCAGTGACGGACAGGGACGAAATGGCTACACCTTC. Translating gives CATSDGQGRNGYTF.

This clonotype has more than one count but fewer than ten. J is TRBJ2-7 and V is TRBV7-2; perhaps TRBD1 as D (5 bases). The V end lost 7 bases, the J end lost 5 bases, and 21 bases lay between the germline ends. This CDR3 region has 15 residues. Germline assignment: CDR1 SGHTA and CDR2 FQGNSA. Here the CDR3 DNA reads TGTGCCAGCACTAATCCGTTCGGCAGGGCGAACGAGCAGTACTTC. This sequence encodes CASTNPFGRANEQYF.

For this clonotype: At one end, the junction sequence differs from germline, possibly due to a read error. The rearrangement links TRBV7-8 to TRBJ1-6; D perhaps matches TRBD1 (5 bases). Germline CDR1 SGHVS, CDR2 FQNEAQ. The length of the CDR3 is 12 residues. CDR3 DNA: TGTGCCAGCGCTAAGCGTCAGGGATCACCCACATTT. Encoded protein: CASAKRQGSPTF.

The chain is built from TRBV20-1 and TRBJ2-5, with 8 bases lining up with TRBD2. The CDR3 extends over 16 amino acids. V dropped 1 base and J dropped 5; count of bases not matched to a gene: 12. From germline, CDR1 is DFQATT and CDR2 SNEGSKA (reference sequence). The CDR3 DNA follows: TGCAGTGCTAGAGGCATTAGCGGGACACCCTCGGAGACCCAGTACTTC. The encoded protein is CSARGISGTPSETQYF.

About this clonotype: One end of the junction varies from germline; a read error may be responsible. The chain employs TRBV7-7 and TRBJ2-1; D possibly corresponds to TRBD1 (5 bases). Germline loops: CDR1 SSHAT, CDR2 FNYEAQ (reference sequence). The CDR3 contains 15 residues. The CDR3 is CASSLSPSGFNEQFF. The DNA for the CDR3 is TGTGCTAGCAGCTTATCACCGTCAGGGTTTAATGAGCAGTTCTTC.

This clonotype was recorded a few times. The CDR3 protein is CASSPGLGNEAFF. CDR3 coding DNA: TGTGCCAGCTCACCGGGCCTAGGTAATGAAGCTTTCTTT. The V gene is TRBV18, the J gene TRBJ1-1; D ambiguous. This CDR3 has 13 amino acids. V lost 3 bases to trimming and J lost 7 bases, with 12 bases between them. CDR1 is KGHSH, CDR2 LQKENI, per germline.

This rearrangement joins TRBV7-9 to TRBJ2-7; 8 bases line up with TRBD1. The ends lost 3 bases at V and 4 bases at J; junction bases unmatched: 5. CDR1 is SEHNR and CDR2 is FQNEAQ in the germline V gene (reference sequence). The CDR3 has 14 residues. The CDR3 coding sequence is TGTGCCAGCAGCTTCGCGGGACAGGTTTACGAGCAGTACTTC. It translates to CASSFAGQVYEQYF.

In this sample, this clonotype turned up many times. In DNA form, the CDR3 reads TGTGCCAGCACACCGGAGGCAGGGGGCTCAGGCGAGCAGTACTTC. This sequence encodes CASTPEAGGSGEQYF. The chain carries TRBV2 and TRBJ2-7, with 8 bases that match TRBD1. Germline assignment: CDR1 SNHLY and CDR2 FYNNEI. CDR3 length equals 15 residues. J lost 6 bases, V lost 7 bases, and 14 bases had no gene match. The whole variable domain, filled in from reference TRBV2 and TRBJ2-7, reads EPEVTQTPSHQVTQMGQEVILRCVPISNHLYFYWYRQILGQKVEFLVSFYNNEISEKSEIFDDQFSVERPDGSNFTLKIRSTKLEDSAMYFCASTPEAGGSGEQYFGPGTRLTVT.

Comment on this clonotype: The junction and the germline gene differ at one end; a read error may be behind it. This chain links TRBV24-1 with TRBJ2-1; D unclear. The germline CDR1 and CDR2 sequences are KGHDR and SFDVKD. The CDR3 sequence is 11 residues long. CDR3 loop: CATSDLNGQFF. The DNA for the CDR3 is TGTGCCACCAGTGATTTAAATGGGCAGTTCTTC.

This clonotype was observed at least ten times. The genes are TRBV2 and TRBJ2-5, with D unresolved. The germline V gene has CDR1 SNHLY and CDR2 FYNNEI. Trimming removed 7 bases from V and 7 bases from J, with 10 bases in between. The CDR3 spans 11 residues. Here the CDR3 DNA reads TGTGCCAGCACTGAGTCGGCGACCCAGTACTTC. Translated: CASTESATQYF.

This clonotype was recorded a few times. This sequence joins TRBV5-1 and TRBJ2-2; D is perhaps TRBD1 or TRBD2 (7 bases each). This CDR3 is 16 amino acids long. Germline V lookup: CDR1 SGHRS, CDR2 YFSETQ. Trimming removed 4 bases from V and 5 bases from J, with 18 bases in between. CDR3 DNA sequence: TGCGCCAGCAGCCCGGGGAGGGGGCGTTGGACCGGGGAGCTGTTTTTT. This gives the protein CASSPGRGRWTGELFF.